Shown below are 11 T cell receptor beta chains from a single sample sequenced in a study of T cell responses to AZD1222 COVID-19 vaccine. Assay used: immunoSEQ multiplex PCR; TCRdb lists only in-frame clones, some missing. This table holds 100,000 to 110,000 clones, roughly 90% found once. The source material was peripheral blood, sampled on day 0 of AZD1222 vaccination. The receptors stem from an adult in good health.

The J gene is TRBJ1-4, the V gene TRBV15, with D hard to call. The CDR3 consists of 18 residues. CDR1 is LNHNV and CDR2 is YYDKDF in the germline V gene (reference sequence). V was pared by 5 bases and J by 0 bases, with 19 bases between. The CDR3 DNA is TGTGCCACCAGCGTAAAGAGTGGGTCCTGGGCAACTAATGAAAAACTGTTTTTT. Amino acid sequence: CATSVKSGSWATNEKLFF.

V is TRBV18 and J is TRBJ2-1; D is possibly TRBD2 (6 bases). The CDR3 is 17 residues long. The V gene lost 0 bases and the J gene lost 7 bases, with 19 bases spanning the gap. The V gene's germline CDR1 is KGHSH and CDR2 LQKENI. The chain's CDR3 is CASSPPILRGRGNEQFF. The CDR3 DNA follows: TGTGCCAGCTCACCACCCATTTTGCGGGGCCGAGGGAATGAGCAGTTCTTC.

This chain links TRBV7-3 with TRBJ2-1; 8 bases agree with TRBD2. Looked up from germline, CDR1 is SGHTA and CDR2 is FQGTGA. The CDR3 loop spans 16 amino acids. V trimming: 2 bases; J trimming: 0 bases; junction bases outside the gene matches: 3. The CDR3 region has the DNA TGTGCCAGCAGCTTATCCGGACTAGCCTCCTACAATGAGCAGTTCTTC. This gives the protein CASSLSGLASYNEQFF.

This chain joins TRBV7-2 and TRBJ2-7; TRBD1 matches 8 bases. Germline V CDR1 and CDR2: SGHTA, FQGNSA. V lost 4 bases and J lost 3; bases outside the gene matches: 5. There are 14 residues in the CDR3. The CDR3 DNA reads TGTGCCAGCAGCTCGGACAGGGTATTCTACGAGCAGTACTTC. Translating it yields CASSSDRVFYEQYF.

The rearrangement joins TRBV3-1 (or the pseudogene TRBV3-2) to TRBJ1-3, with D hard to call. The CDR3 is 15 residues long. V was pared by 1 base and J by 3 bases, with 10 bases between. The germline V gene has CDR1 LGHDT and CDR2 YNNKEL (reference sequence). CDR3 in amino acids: CASSQGIFVGNTIYF. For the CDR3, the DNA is TGTGCCAGCAGCCAAGGTATATTCGTTGGAAACACCATATATTTT.

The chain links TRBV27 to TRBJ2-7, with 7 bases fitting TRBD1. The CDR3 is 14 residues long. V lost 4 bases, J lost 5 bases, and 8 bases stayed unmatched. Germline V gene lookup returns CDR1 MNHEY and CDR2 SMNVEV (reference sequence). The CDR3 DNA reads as TGTGCCAGCAGTTCGAGACAGGGTCTCGACGAGCAGTACTTC. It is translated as CASSSRQGLDEQYF.

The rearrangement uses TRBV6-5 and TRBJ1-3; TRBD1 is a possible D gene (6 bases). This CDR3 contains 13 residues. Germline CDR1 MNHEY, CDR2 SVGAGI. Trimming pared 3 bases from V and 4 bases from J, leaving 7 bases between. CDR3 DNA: TGTGCCAGCAGTTATGGACAGGGAAACACCATATATTTT. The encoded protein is CASSYGQGNTIYF.

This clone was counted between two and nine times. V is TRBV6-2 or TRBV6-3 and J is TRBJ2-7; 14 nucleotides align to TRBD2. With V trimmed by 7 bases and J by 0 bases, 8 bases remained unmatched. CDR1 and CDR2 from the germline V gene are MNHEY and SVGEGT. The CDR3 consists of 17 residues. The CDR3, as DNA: TGTGCCAGCATCCCCGGACTAGCGGGAGGTCGCTCCTACGAGCAGTACTTC. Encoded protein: CASIPGLAGGRSYEQYF.

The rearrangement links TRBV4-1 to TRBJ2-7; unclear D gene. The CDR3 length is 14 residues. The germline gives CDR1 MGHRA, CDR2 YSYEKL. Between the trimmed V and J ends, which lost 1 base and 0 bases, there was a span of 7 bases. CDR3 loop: CASSQGRSSYEQYF. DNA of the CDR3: TGCGCCAGCAGCCAAGGCCGGAGCTCCTACGAGCAGTACTTC.

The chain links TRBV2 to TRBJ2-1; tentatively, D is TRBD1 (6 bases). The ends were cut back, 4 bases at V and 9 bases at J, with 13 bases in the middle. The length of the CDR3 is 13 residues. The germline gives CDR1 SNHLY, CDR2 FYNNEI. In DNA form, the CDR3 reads TGTGCCAGCAGTGGCCCAGGGGTGCGTGAGCAGTTCTTC. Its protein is CASSGPGVREQFF. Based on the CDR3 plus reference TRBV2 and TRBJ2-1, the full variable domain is EPEVTQTPSHQVTQMGQEVILRCVPISNHLYFYWYRQILGQKVEFLVSFYNNEISEKSEIFDDQFSVERPDGSNFTLKIRSTKLEDSAMYFCASSGPGVREQFFGPGTRLTVL.

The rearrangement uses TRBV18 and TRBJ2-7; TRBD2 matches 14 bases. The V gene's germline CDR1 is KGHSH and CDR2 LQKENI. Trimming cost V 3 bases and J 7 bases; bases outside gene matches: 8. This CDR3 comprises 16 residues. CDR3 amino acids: CASSPRLAGGQTEQYF. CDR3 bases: TGTGCCAGCTCACCCCGACTAGCGGGAGGGCAGACGGAGCAGTACTTC. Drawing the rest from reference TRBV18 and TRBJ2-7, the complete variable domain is NAGVMQNPRHLVRRRGQEARLRCSPMKGHSHVYWYRQLPEEGLKFMVYLQKENIIDESGMPKERFSAEFPKEGPSILRIQQVVRGDSAAYFCASSPRLAGGQTEQYFGPGTRLTVT.